A single sample is the source of the 26 T cell receptor beta chains below, sequenced in a study of PD-1 blockade in classical Hodgkin lymphoma (dated by TCRdb to the early 2020s). Library construction relied on the immunoSEQ multiplex PCR assay. Held by TCRdb, this immuneACCESS table contains in-frame sequences only and omits some clones. Under half of the omission traces to an unresolved V gene where checked; the cause of the rest is unknown. Here the sample has roughly 15,000 clones; 55% to 70% occur a single time. The top ten hold roughly a tenth of the sample. The time point label corresponds to: cycle 1 day 1 (C1D1), immediately before nivolumab initiation. Every trial patient had relapsed after autologous stem cell transplantation, and cohorts A, B and C differed in prior brentuximab vedotin exposure. Specimen: peripheral blood mononuclear cells (PBMCs), collected at baseline. These receptors were collected from a human donor with classical Hodgkin lymphoma.

V and J are TRBV5-4 and TRBJ1-3; weak D call: TRBD1 (5 bases). Germline assignment: CDR1 SGHNT and CDR2 YYREEE (reference sequence). Trimming pared 8 bases from V and 0 bases from J, leaving 15 bases between. This CDR3 has 15 amino acids. The CDR3 spells CARGAGTISGNTIYF. Here the CDR3 DNA reads TGTGCCAGGGGAGCAGGGACTATCTCTGGAAACACCATATATTTT.

V usage is TRBV11-2 and J usage is TRBJ2-7, with 7 bases matching TRBD1. The CDR3 extends over 14 amino acids. Losses at the gene ends were 5 bases for V and 5 bases for J; bases not matched to a gene: 9. Per the germline V gene, CDR1 is SGHAT and CDR2 is FQNNGV. The CDR3 reads CASSPAQGDHEQYF. The CDR3 DNA is TGTGCCAGCAGCCCGGCGCAGGGGGACCACGAGCAGTACTTC.

The gene calls are TRBV13 and TRBJ1-4; TRBD1 is a possible D gene (6 bases). V lost 0 bases and J lost 3, with 8 bases in between. The CDR3 length is 15 residues. From germline, CDR1 is PRHDT and CDR2 FYEKMQ (reference sequence). CDR3 amino acids: CASSLGGGANEKLFF. The CDR3 DNA reads as TGTGCCAGCAGCTTAGGAGGGGGGGCTAATGAAAAACTGTTTTTT.

The chain carries TRBV12-5 and TRBJ2-1, with 8 bases aligning to TRBD2. The CDR3 is 15 residues long. CDR1 and CDR2 (germline): LGHNT, FRNRAP. V lost 7 bases and J lost 4; bases outside the gene matches: 9. CDR3 DNA: TGTGCTAGTGTCCCCAGCGGGAGCGGGTACAATGAGCAGTTCTTC. This sequence encodes CASVPSGSGYNEQFF.

The chain is built from TRBV28 and TRBJ2-1, with 7 bases matching TRBD2. The ends lost 4 bases at V and 7 bases at J; junction bases unmatched: 16. CDR3 length: 17 amino acids. The germline gives CDR1 MDHEN, CDR2 SYDVKM. CDR3 sequence: CASSSTYEGGPKNEQFF. The CDR3, as DNA: TGTGCCAGCAGTTCGACGTATGAGGGAGGGCCTAAAAATGAGCAGTTCTTC.

V gene TRBV5-8 combines with J gene TRBJ1-5, with TRBD1 as a possible D gene (6 bases). The CDR3 contains 14 residues. The germline CDR1 and CDR2 sequences are SGHTS and YDEGEE. V was clipped by 2 bases and J by 4 bases, with 10 bases between them. The CDR3 region is CASSFWDMNQPQHF. CDR3 DNA sequence: TGTGCCAGCAGCTTTTGGGACATGAATCAGCCCCAGCATTTT.

V usage is TRBV7-9 and J usage is TRBJ2-3; D gene uncertain. With 7 bases removed from V and 1 base from J, the gap between germline ends came to 9 bases. Germline-derived CDR1 and CDR2 are SEHNR and FQNEAQ (reference sequence). The CDR3 spans 13 residues. The CDR3 here is CASMGGGTDTQYF. The CDR3 DNA follows: TGTGCCAGCATGGGCGGAGGCACAGATACGCAGTATTTT.

This clone was seen a single time. This CDR3 is CASSFDHNTEAFF. CDR3 nucleotides: TGTGCCAGCAGTTTTGACCACAACACTGAAGCTTTCTTT. The chain combines TRBV27 with TRBJ1-1; D gene unclear. CDR3 length: 13 residues. V lost 3 bases and J 2 bases, leaving 7 bases between the germline ends. Germline loops: CDR1 MNHEY, CDR2 SMNVEV (reference sequence).

This clone was recorded a few times. The gene calls are TRBV2 and TRBJ1-5, with D possibly being TRBD1 (5 bases). CDR3 length: 13 residues. The V end lost 3 bases, the J end lost 2 bases, and 5 bases lay between the germline ends. In germline, CDR1 is SNHLY, CDR2 FYNNEI. The CDR3 here is CASSDRGNQPQHF. The CDR3 nucleotides are TGTGCCAGCAGTGACAGGGGCAATCAGCCCCAGCATTTT.

The rearrangement uses TRBV11-3 and TRBJ2-2, with no clear D. This CDR3 spans 11 amino acids. The germline gives CDR1 SGHNT, CDR2 YENEEA. V was clipped by 5 bases and J by 5 bases, with 3 bases between them. CDR3 sequence: CASSLTGELFF. The CDR3 region has the DNA TGTGCCAGCAGCCTTACCGGGGAGCTGTTTTTT.

The chain employs TRBV6-1 and TRBJ2-1, with TRBD2 as a possible D gene (6 bases). This CDR3 comprises 13 residues. V lost 5 bases, J lost 8 bases, and 13 bases lay in between. The germline V gene encodes CDR1 MNHNS and CDR2 SASEGT. CDR3 region: CASSFSRGDEQFF. In DNA form, the CDR3 reads TGTGCCAGCAGTTTCTCGCGGGGAGATGAGCAGTTCTTC.

This clone was counted between two and nine times. The rearrangement uses TRBV6-5 and TRBJ1-6, with no clear D. The germline V and J ends were trimmed by 0 bases and 9 bases, with 6 bases remaining between them. The CDR3 is 13 residues long. CDR1 is MNHEY, CDR2 SVGAGI, per germline. CDR3 nucleotide sequence: TGTGCCAGCAGTTACTCGAGCGGTTCACCCCTCCACTTT. This sequence encodes CASSYSSGSPLHF.

About this clone: A much larger clone differs by one base, so this may be a read error. The chain couples TRBV7-8 to TRBJ2-7; either TRBD1 or TRBD2 may supply D (5 bases each). Germline V gene sequence: CDR1 SGHVS, CDR2 FQNEAQ. The length of the CDR3 is 15 residues. Trimming stripped 5 bases from V and 1 base from J, with 15 bases between. The CDR3 loop reads CASSPGARVSYEQYF. CDR3 DNA: TGTGCCAGCAGCCCCGGGGCAAGAGTGTCCTACGAGCAGTACTTC.

The chain employs TRBV5-1 and TRBJ2-7; 9 bases map to TRBD1. The length of the CDR3 is 14 residues. V dropped 1 base and J dropped 3; count of bases not matched to a gene: 2. Germline V gene data show CDR1 as SGHRS and CDR2 as YFSETQ. In nucleotides, the CDR3 is TGCGCCAGCAGCTTGAAGGGACAGGGCTACGAGCAGTACTTC. Amino acids: CASSLKGQGYEQYF.

This clone has just a few counts. The gene calls are TRBV7-9 and TRBJ1-1; D is uncertain. V was trimmed by 5 bases and J by 5 bases, leaving 9 bases between them. The CDR3 consists of 12 residues. Per germline, CDR1 SEHNR and CDR2 FQNEAQ (reference sequence). CDR3: CASSKMGTEAFF. In DNA form, the CDR3 reads TGTGCCAGCAGCAAGATGGGGACTGAAGCTTTCTTT.

This clone was observed a handful of times. The gene calls are TRBV30 and TRBJ1-1, with a tentative D call TRBD1 (5 bases). The germline V and J ends were trimmed by 4 bases and 0 bases, with 18 bases remaining between them. The length of the CDR3 is 16 residues. Germline V CDR1 and CDR2: GTSNPN, SVGIG (reference sequence). This CDR3 is CAWKRGAAFMNTEAFF. For the CDR3, the DNA is TGTGCCTGGAAACGAGGGGCAGCTTTTATGAACACTGAAGCTTTCTTT.

This clone was observed once. This chain connects TRBV9 to TRBJ2-2; D not resolved. V dropped 0 bases and J dropped 4 bases, with 13 bases sitting between them. The CDR3 has 16 residues. Germline V gene data show CDR1 as SGDLS and CDR2 as YYNGEE. The CDR3 DNA sequence: TGTGCCAGCAGCGTAGATCTGGCTATACCCACCGGGGAGCTGTTTTTT. This gives the protein CASSVDLAIPTGELFF. Filled out from reference TRBV9 and TRBJ2-2, the complete variable domain reads DSGVTQTPKHLITATGQRVTLRCSPRSGDLSVYWYQQSLDQGLQFLIQYYNGEERAKGNILERFSAQQFPDLHSELNLSSLELGDSALYFCASSVDLAIPTGELFFGEGSRLTVL.

The chain is built from TRBV28 and TRBJ2-3; 11 bases agree with TRBD2. CDR3 length: 15 amino acids. V shed 5 bases and J 3 bases; nucleotides not matched to a gene: 4. Germline V gene sequence: CDR1 MDHEN, CDR2 SYDVKM. This CDR3 is CASSARTSGTDTQYF. The DNA of the CDR3 is TGTGCCAGCAGTGCCCGGACTAGCGGGACAGATACGCAGTATTTT.

This chain uses TRBV2 with TRBJ2-7; D gene ambiguous. V was clipped by 1 base and J by 3 bases, with 7 bases between them. Germline CDR1 SNHLY, CDR2 FYNNEI. The CDR3 length is 13 residues. The CDR3 sequence: CASSEGQNYEQYF. The CDR3 nucleotides read TGTGCCAGCAGTGAAGGGCAGAACTACGAGCAGTACTTC.

The chain's CDR3 is CASSINRGPDGEKLFF. As DNA, the CDR3 is TGCGCCAGCAGCATCAACCGGGGGCCCGACGGTGAAAAACTGTTTTTT. V gene TRBV5-1 combines with J gene TRBJ1-4; D is perhaps TRBD1 (6 bases). V was pared by 4 bases and J by 7 bases, with 20 bases between. Germline V lookup: CDR1 SGHRS, CDR2 YFSETQ. This CDR3 spans 16 amino acids.

The chain uses TRBV5-8 and TRBJ2-2, with a possible D match to TRBD1 (5 bases). The CDR3 contains 16 residues. Germline values: CDR1 SGHTS, CDR2 YDEGEE. Trimming took 3 bases from V and 5 from J, leaving 17 bases between them. The CDR3 reads CASSSGILGGTGELFF. CDR3 DNA: TGTGCCAGCAGCTCAGGGATCCTCGGTGGTACCGGGGAGCTGTTTTTT.

In its sample, this clone was seen a few times. The chain joins TRBV27 to TRBJ1-5; TRBD1 is a possible D gene (5 bases). Germline assignment: CDR1 MNHEY and CDR2 SMNVEV (reference sequence). The V gene lost 6 bases and the J gene lost 4 bases, with 10 bases spanning the gap. The CDR3 has 13 residues. CDR3 in amino acids: CASSPGGNQPQHF. CDR3 nucleotides: TGTGCCAGCAGCCCTGGGGGTAATCAGCCCCAGCATTTT.

The J gene is TRBJ2-7, the V gene TRBV27; D is possibly TRBD2 (6 bases). The CDR3 is 14 amino acids. Trimming removed 5 bases at V and 0 bases at J, with 11 bases between. Germline assignment: CDR1 MNHEY and CDR2 SMNVEV (reference sequence). The CDR3: CASSPLDYSYEQYF. The CDR3 DNA is TGTGCCAGCAGTCCACTGGACTACTCCTACGAGCAGTACTTC.

The chain uses TRBV29-1 and TRBJ2-2, with 13 bases matching TRBD2. The CDR3 spans 15 residues. The V gene end was trimmed by 6 bases and the J gene end by 5 bases; junction bases not matched to a gene: 6. CDR1 and CDR2 from the germline V gene are SQVTM and ANQGSEA. CDR3 nucleotides: TGCAGCGTACTAGCGGGAGGGGCGAGTACCGGGGAGCTGTTTTTT. Translation: CSVLAGGASTGELFF.

This clone was observed a few times. CDR3: CASTESGIFLDGEQYF. CDR3 sequence (DNA): TGTGCCAGCACCGAATCAGGGATCTTTTTGGATGGCGAGCAGTACTTC. V is TRBV18 and J is TRBJ2-7, with D maybe TRBD1 (5 bases). Germline-derived CDR1 and CDR2 are KGHSH and LQKENI. This CDR3 is 16 amino acids long. V was pared by 8 bases and J by 6 bases, with 26 bases between. The entire variable domain, with the rest obtained from reference TRBV18 and TRBJ2-7, is as follows: NAGVMQNPRHLVRRRGQEARLRCSPMKGHSHVYWYRQLPEEGLKFMVYLQKENIIDESGMPKERFSAEFPKEGPSILRIQQVVRGDSAAYFCASTESGIFLDGEQYFGPGTRLTVT.

The chain joins TRBV5-1 to TRBJ1-1; no firm D call. The germline gives CDR1 SGHRS, CDR2 YFSETQ. The V and J ends lost 0 bases and 0 bases respectively, with 9 bases between them. The CDR3 sequence is 15 residues long. CDR3 nucleotides: TGCGCCAGCAGCTTGGATATCAACATGAACACTGAAGCTTTCTTT. As protein: CASSLDINMNTEAFF.